The clone carrying this T cell receptor (beta chain) was seen at least ten times. The data stem from a study of tumor-infiltrating lymphocytes in oesophageal squamous cell carcinoma. From germline, CDR1 is MDHEN and CDR2 SYDVKM. This CDR3 has 15 amino acids. V was pared by 6 bases and J by 2 bases, with 9 bases of the junction left unmatched. TCRdb recomputed calls from the PCR reads with MiXCR, one row per CDR3 protein. The sample lists roughly 14,000 distinct CDR3 sequences, approximately 48% occurring once. The receptor was derived from a male donor with esophageal squamous cell carcinoma. The chain joins TRBV28 to TRBJ2-5; TRBD2 agrees at 7 bases. Specimen: blood. The CDR3 region is CASSGGRGGQETQYF. CDR3 DNA: TGTGCCAGCAGCGGGGGGAGGGGAGGGCAAGAGACCCAGTACTTC.